This is a list of T cell receptor beta chains from one sample in a study of OX40 agonist ivuxolimab in advanced cancers. Assay used: immunoSEQ multiplex PCR; TCRdb lists only in-frame clones, some missing. The data contain about 70,000 clones, about 91% of them seen just once; the ten biggest clones take up roughly an eighth. The sequenced sample was CD4+ or CD8+ T cells sorted from blood, obtained in a trial of the OX40 agonist ivuxolimab. The receptors derive from an adult with an advanced solid tumor such as melanoma, head and neck, liver or kidney cancer. Each CDR3 is given with its conserved first and last residue. Fields, in order: D gene, J gene, V gene, clone size, CDR3 DNA, CDR3 protein. D genes are given only for firm matches. Not all rows give a size; the values are once, few, many and, for expanded clones, a class.

.,TRBJ1-1,TRBV20-1,.,TGCAGTGCTAGAGTAGGTACTGAAGCTTTCTTT,CSARVGTEAFF
.,TRBJ2-3,TRBV7-6,.,TGTGCCAGCAGCTTCCGGGTAGCTTCGACAGATACGCAGTATTTT,CASSFRVASTDTQYF
.,TRBJ2-7,TRBV7-9,.,TGTGCCAGCAGCTCAGGGGTTGGTGAGCAGTACTTC,CASSSGVGEQYF
.,TRBJ1-6,TRBV19,.,TGTGCCAGTACCCTATCGGGGCGCAGGGCCTATAATTCACCCCTCCACTTT,CASTLSGRRAYNSPLHF
TRBD2,TRBJ2-3,TRBV5-1,.,TGCGCCAGCAGCTTGGCCCCTAGCGGGAGTCCAGATACGCAGTATTTT,CASSLAPSGSPDTQYF
.,TRBJ2-7,TRBV2,.,TGTGCCAGCAACGCTCGTATTTCCTACGAGCAGTACTTC,CASNARISYEQYF
TRBD2,TRBJ2-1,TRBV28,few,TGTGCCAGCAGTTCACCTAGCGGGGGGAAGTACAATGAGCAGTTCTTC,CASSSPSGGKYNEQFF
.,TRBJ1-5,TRBV2,.,TGTGCCAGCAACGGCAGGGAGGGACAGCCCCAGCATTTT,CASNGREGQPQHF
.,TRBJ1-2,TRBV4-1,.,TGCGCCAGCAGCCAAGAAAGGCTCAGGTCTGGCTATGGCTACACCTTC,CASSQERLRSGYGYTF
.,TRBJ2-2,TRBV19,.,TGTGCCAGTAGTATGGCTAGAACTACCGGGGAGCTGTTTTTT,CASSMARTTGELFF
TRBD2,TRBJ2-3,TRBV10-3,.,TGTGCCATCAGTGTCGGGGGGGTCGCGGGCAGCACAGATACGCAGTATTTT,CAISVGGVAGSTDTQYF
TRBD2,TRBJ2-1,TRBV19,.,TGTGCCAGTAGTCTGAGGACTAGCGGGGGCTACAATGAGCAGTTCTTC,CASSLRTSGGYNEQFF
.,TRBJ2-2,TRBV7-6,once,TGTGCCAGCAGCTGGTCGGGTGGGACCGGGGAGCTGTTTTTT,CASSWSGGTGELFF
.,TRBJ1-2,TRBV7-6,.,TGTGCCAGCAGCACGGGTCCGGGCTATGGCTACACCTTC,CASSTGPGYGYTF
.,TRBJ1-1,TRBV4-1,once,TGCGCCAGCAGCCAAACTGTTGTGAGGGGTAACACTGAAGCTTTCTTT,CASSQTVVRGNTEAFF
TRBD1,TRBJ2-7,TRBV28,.,TGTGCCAGCAGTTTTTTGTTGACAGGGAGGTACTTC,CASSFLLTGRYF
TRBD2,TRBJ2-7,TRBV28,once,TGTGCCAGCAGTTTAGGGCCGGGACTAGCGGGATTCTACGAGCAGTACTTC,CASSLGPGLAGFYEQYF
.,TRBJ1-2,TRBV5-4,.,TGTGCCAGCAGCTTCGCTAGCGGCAGGCTCATGGGTGGCTACACCTTC,CASSFASGRLMGGYTF
.,TRBJ2-7,TRBV5-1,.,TGCGCCAGCAGCTCCTTCTACGAGCAGTACTTC,CASSSFYEQYF
.,TRBJ1-3,TRBV6-5,.,TGTGCCAGCAGTTACTCGCGGACAGGAAACACCATATATTTT,CASSYSRTGNTIYF
TRBD1,TRBJ1-5,TRBV11-2,.,TGTGCCAGCAGCCCACCTGGACAGGGGAATCAGCCCCAGCATTTT,CASSPPGQGNQPQHF